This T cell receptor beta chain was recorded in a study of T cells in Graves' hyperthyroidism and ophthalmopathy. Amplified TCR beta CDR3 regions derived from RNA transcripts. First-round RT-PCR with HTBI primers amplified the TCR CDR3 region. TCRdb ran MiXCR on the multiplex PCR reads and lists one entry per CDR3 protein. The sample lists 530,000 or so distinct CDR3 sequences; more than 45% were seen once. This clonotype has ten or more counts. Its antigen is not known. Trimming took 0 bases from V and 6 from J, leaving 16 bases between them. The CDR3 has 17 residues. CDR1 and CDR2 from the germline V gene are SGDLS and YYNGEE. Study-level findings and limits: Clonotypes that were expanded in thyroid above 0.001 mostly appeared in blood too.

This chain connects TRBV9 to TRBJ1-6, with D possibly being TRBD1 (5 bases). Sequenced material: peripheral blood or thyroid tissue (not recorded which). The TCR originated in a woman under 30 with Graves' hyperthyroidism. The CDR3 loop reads CASSVEPLQGFNSPLHF. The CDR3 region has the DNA TGTGCCAGCAGCGTAGAACCGCTTCAGGGATTTAATTCACCCCTCCACTTT. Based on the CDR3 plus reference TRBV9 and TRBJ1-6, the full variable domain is DSGVTQTPKHLITATGQRVTLRCSPRSGDLSVYWYQQSLDQGLQFLIQYYNGEERAKGNILERFSAQQFPDLHSELNLSSLELGDSALYFCASSVEPLQGFNSPLHFGNGTRLTVT.